The clone carrying this TCR beta chain was observed a handful of times. Time point indicated: blood at routine non-recurrence follow-up after resection. Researchers sequenced whole RNA taken from tumor, nontumor lung or frozen PBMC without sorting. The sample originates from a study of spatial heterogeneity in lung cancer. TCRdb re-analysed the 5' RACE reads in MiXCR, keeping a single row per CDR3 protein. The sample holds tens of thousands of distinct CDR3 sequences, roughly 5.6% seen once. Trimming removed 7 bases from V and 3 bases from J, with 13 bases in between. The CDR3 is made up of 14 amino acids. Germline V gives CDR1 SGHNT, CDR2 YENEEA.

Sequenced here: PBMCs, sampled at follow-up. The TCR was taken from a male donor with early-stage non-small cell lung cancer. This sequence joins TRBV11-3 and TRBJ2-1; TRBD1 is a possible D gene (5 bases). The CDR3 coding sequence is TGTGCCAGCACCGACAGACTTGTCTACAATGAGCAGTTCTTC. Its protein product is CASTDRLVYNEQFF.